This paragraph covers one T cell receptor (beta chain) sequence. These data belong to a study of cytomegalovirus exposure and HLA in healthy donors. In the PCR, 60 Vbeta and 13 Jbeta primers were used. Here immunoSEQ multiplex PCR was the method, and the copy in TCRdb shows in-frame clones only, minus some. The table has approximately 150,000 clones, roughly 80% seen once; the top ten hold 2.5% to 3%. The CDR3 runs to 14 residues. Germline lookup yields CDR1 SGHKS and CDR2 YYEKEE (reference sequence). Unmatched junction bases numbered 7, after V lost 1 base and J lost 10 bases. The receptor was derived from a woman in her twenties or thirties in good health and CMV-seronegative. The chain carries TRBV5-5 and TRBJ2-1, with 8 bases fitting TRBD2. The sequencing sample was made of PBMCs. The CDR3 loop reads CASSLMGGGREQFF. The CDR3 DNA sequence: TGTGCCAGCAGCTTGATGGGCGGGGGGCGAGAGCAGTTCTTC.